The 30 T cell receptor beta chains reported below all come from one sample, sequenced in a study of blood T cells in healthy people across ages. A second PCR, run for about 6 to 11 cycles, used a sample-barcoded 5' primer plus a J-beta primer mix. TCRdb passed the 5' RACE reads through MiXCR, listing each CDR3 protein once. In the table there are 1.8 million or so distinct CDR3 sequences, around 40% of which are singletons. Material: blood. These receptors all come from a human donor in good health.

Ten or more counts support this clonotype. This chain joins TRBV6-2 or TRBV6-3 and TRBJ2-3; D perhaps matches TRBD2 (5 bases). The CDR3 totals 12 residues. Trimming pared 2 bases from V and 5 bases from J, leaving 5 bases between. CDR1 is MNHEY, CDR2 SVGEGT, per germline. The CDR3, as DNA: TGTGCCAGCAGTTACCGGGAAGATACGCAGTATTTT. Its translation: CASSYREDTQYF.

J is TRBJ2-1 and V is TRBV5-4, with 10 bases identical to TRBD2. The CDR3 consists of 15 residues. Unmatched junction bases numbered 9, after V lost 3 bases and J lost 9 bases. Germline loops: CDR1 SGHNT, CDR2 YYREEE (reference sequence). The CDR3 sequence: CASSYISGGMGEQFF. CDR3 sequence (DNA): TGTGCCAGCAGCTACATTAGCGGGGGGATGGGTGAGCAGTTCTTC.

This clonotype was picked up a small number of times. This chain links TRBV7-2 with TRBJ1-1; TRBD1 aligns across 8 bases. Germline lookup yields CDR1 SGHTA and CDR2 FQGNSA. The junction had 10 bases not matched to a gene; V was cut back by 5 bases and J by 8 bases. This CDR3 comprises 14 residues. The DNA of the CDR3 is TGTGCCAGCAGCCCGTTCGGACAGGGTTTAGAAGCTTTCTTT. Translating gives CASSPFGQGLEAFF.

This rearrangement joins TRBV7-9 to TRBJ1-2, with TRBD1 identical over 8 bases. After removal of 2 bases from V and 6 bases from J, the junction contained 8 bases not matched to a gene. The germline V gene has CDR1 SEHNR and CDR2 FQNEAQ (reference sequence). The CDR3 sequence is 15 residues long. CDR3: CASSLPYGQGHGYTF. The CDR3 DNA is TGTGCCAGCAGCTTACCCTACGGACAGGGCCATGGCTACACCTTC.

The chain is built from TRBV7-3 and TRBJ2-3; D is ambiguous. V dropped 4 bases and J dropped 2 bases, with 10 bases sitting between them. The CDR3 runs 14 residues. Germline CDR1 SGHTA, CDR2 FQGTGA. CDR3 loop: CASSSQPNTDTQYF. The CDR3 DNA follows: TGTGCCAGCAGCTCCCAACCCAACACAGATACGCAGTATTTT.

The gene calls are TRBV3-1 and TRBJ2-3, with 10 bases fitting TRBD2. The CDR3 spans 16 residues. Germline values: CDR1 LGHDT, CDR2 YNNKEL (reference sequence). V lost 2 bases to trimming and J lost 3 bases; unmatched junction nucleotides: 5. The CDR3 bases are TGTGCCAGCAGCCAATTTACACTAGCGGGGACAGATACGCAGTATTTT. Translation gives CASSQFTLAGTDTQYF.

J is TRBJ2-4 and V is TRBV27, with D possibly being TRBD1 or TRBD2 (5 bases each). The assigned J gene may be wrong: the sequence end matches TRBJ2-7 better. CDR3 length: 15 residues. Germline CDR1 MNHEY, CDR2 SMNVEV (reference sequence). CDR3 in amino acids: CASRPYRDRSYEQYF. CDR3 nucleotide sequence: TGTGCCAGCAGACCATACCGGGACCGTTCCTACGAGCAGTACTTC.

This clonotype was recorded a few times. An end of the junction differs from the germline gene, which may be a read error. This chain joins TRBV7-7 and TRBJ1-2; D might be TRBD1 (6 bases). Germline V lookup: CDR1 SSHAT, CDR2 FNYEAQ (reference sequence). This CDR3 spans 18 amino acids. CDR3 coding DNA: TGTGCTAGCAGCACCCCAAGTGATGGACAGCTTCTACGGTATGGCTACACCTTC. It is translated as CASSTPSDGQLLRYGYTF.

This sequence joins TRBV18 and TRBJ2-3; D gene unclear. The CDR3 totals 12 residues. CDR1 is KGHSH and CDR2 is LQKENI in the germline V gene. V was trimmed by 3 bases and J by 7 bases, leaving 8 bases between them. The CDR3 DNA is TGTGCCAGCTCACCTCTATCCCATACGCAGTATTTT. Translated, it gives CASSPLSHTQYF.

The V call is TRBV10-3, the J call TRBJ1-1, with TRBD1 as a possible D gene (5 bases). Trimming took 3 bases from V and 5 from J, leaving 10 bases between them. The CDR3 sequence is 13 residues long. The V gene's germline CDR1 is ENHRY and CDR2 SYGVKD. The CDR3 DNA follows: TGTGCCATCAGTGAAAGAGGGGCGACTGAAGCTTTCTTT. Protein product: CAISERGATEAFF.

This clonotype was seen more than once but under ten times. The CDR3 region has the DNA TGTGCCAGCAGTATGTATACAGGGTTAGGGTCACCCCTCCACTTT. Protein product: CASSMYTGLGSPLHF. The gene calls are TRBV12-3 or TRBV12-4 and TRBJ1-6, with TRBD1 as a possible D gene (6 bases). This CDR3 has 15 amino acids. Trimming pared 5 bases from V and 10 bases from J, leaving 18 bases between.

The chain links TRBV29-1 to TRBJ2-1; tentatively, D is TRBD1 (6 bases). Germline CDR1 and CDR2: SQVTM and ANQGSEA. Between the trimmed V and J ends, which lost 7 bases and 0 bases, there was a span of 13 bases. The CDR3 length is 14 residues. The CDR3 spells CSGKQGSSYNEQFF. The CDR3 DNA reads TGCAGCGGGAAACAGGGCAGCTCCTACAATGAGCAGTTCTTC.

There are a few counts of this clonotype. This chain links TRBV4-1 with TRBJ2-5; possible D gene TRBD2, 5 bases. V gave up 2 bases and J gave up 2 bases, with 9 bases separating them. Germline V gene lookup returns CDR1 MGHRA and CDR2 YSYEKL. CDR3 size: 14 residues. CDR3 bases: TGCGCCAGCAGCCAACAGTGGAGGCAAGAGACCCAGTACTTC. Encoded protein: CASSQQWRQETQYF.

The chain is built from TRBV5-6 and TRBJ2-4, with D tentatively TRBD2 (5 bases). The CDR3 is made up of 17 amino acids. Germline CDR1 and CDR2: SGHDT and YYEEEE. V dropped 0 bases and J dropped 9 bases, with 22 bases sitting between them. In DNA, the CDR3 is TGTGCCAGCAGCTTGGATGAGCGGTTCACGGCTGTGTGCATTCAGTACTTC. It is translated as CASSLDERFTAVCIQYF.

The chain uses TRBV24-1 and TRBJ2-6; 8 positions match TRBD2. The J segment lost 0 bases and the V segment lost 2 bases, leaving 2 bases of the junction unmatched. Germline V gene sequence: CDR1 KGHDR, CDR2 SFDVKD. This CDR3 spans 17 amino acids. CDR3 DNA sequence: TGTGCCACCAGTGATTCCGGGGGGGCCTCTGGGGCCAACGTCCTGACTTTC. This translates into CATSDSGGASGANVLTF.

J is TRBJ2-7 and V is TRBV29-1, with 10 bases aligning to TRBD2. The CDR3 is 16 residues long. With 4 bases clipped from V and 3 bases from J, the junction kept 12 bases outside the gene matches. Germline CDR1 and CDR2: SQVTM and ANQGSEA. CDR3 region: CSVVGSGGLRGYEQYF. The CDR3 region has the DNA TGCAGCGTTGTGGGTAGCGGGGGGCTCCGAGGCTACGAGCAGTACTTC.

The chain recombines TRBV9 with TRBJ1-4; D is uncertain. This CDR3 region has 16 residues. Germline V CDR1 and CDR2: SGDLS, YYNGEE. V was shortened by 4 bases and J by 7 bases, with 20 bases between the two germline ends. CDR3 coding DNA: TGTGCCAGCAGCAAAGAGGGATCTCCCTGGGGTGAAAAACTGTTTTTT. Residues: CASSKEGSPWGEKLFF.

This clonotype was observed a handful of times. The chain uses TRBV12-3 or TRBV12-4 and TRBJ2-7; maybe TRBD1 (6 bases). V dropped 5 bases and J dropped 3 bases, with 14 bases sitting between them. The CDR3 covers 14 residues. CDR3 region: CASSPSGHLYEQYF. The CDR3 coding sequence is TGTGCCAGCAGTCCCTCGGGACACCTCTACGAGCAGTACTTC.

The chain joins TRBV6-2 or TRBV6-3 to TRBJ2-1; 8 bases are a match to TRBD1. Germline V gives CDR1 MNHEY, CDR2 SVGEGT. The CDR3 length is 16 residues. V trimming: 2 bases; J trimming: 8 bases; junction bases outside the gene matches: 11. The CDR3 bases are TGTGCCAGCAGTTACGGCCCCGGGACAGGTCGAGATGAGCAGTTCTTC. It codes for CASSYGPGTGRDEQFF.

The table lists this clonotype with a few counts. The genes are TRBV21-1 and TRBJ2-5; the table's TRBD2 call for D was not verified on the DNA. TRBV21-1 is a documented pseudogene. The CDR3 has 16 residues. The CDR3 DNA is TGTGCCAGCAGCCACAAAAGCGGGGGACCTCAAGAGACCCAGTACTTC. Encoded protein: CASSHKSGGPQETQYF.

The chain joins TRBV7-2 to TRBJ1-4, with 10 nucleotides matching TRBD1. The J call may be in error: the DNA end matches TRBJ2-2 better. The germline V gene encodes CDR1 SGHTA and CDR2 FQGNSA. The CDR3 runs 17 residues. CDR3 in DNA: TGTGCCAGCAGCTCTAGGGGAGCCGGGACAGGGGCCGGGGAGCTGTTTTTT. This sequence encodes CASSSRGAGTGAGELFF.

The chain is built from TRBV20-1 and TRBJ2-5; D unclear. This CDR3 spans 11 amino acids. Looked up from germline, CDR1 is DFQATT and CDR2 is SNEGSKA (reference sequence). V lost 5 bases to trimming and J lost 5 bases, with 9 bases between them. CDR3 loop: CSAVDWETQYF. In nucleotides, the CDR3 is TGCAGTGCTGTCGACTGGGAGACCCAGTACTTC.

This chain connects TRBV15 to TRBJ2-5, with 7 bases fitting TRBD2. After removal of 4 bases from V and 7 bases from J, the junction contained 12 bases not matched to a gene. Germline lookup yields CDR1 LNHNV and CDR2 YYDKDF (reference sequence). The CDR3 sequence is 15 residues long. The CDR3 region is CATSTGRVFDGTQYF. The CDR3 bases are TGTGCCACCAGCACAGGGAGGGTTTTTGACGGGACCCAGTACTTC.

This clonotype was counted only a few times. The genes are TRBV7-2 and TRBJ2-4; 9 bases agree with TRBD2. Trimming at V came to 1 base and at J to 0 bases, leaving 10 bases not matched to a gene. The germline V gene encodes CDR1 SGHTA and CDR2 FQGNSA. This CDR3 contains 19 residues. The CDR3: CASSLVAGGGVIAKNIQYF. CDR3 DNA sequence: TGTGCCAGCAGCTTAGTTGCGGGCGGGGGGGTTATAGCCAAAAACATTCAGTACTTC.

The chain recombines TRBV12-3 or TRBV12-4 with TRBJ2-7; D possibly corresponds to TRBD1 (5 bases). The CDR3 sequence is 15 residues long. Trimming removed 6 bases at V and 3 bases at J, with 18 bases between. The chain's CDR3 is CASSREGLKGYEQYF. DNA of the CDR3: TGTGCCAGCAGCAGGGAAGGGCTGAAGGGCTACGAGCAGTACTTC.

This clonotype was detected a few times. The CDR3 spells CASSLVHLLYGYTF. The DNA of the CDR3 is TGTGCCAGCAGTTTAGTACACCTTCTCTATGGCTACACCTTC. This sequence joins TRBV12-3 or TRBV12-4 and TRBJ1-2, with D unclear. CDR3 length: 14 amino acids. V was cut by 1 base and J by 4 bases, with 10 bases left in between.

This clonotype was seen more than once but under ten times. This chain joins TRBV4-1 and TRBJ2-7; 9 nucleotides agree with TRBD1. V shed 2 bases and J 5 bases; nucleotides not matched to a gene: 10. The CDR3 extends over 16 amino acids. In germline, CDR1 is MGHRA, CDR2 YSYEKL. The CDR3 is CASSQTGTGTQDEQYF. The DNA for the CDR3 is TGCGCCAGCAGCCAAACCGGGACAGGGACCCAGGACGAGCAGTACTTC.

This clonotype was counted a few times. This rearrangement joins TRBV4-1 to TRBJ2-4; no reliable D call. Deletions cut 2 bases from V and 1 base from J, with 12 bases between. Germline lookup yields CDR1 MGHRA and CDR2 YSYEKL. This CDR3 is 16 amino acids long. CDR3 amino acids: CASSQLTYGAKNIQYF. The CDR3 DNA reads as TGCGCCAGCAGCCAACTGACCTATGGGGCCAAAAACATTCAGTACTTC.

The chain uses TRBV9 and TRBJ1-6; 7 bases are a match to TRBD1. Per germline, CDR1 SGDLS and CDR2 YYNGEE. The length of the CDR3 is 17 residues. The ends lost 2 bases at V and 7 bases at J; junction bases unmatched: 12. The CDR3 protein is CASSVSPRQGGNSPLHF. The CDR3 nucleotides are TGTGCCAGCAGCGTCTCCCCCAGACAGGGAGGGAATTCACCCCTCCACTTT.

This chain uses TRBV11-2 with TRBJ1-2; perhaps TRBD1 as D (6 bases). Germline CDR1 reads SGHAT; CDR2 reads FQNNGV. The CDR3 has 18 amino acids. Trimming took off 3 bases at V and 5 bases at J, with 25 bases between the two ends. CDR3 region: CASSLVNRVRGDSYGYTF. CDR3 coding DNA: TGTGCCAGCAGCTTGGTAAACAGGGTTCGAGGGGACTCGTATGGCTACACCTTC. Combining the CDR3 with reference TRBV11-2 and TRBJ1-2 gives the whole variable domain EAGVAQSPRYKIIEKRQSVAFWCNPISGHATLYWYQQILGQGPKLLIQFQNNGVVDDSQLPKDRFSAERLKGVDSTLKIQPAKLEDSAVYLCASSLVNRVRGDSYGYTFGSGTRLTVV.